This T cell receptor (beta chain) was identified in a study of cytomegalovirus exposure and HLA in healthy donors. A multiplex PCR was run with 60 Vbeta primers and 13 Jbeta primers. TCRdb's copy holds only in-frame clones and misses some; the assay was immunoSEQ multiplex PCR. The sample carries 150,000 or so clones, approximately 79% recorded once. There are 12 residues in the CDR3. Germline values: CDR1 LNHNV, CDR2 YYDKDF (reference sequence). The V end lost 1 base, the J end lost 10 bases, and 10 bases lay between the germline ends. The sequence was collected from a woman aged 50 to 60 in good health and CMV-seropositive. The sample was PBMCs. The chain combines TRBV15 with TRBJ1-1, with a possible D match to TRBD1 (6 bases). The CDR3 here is CATSRGRGGAFF. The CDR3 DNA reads TGTGCCACCAGCAGAGGTAGGGGGGGAGCTTTCTTT.